Following are 26 T cell receptor beta chains from one sample sequenced in a study of blood T cell repertoires in COVID-19. The table came from immunoSEQ multiplex PCR; TCRdb's copy has only in-frame clones and leaves some out. The sample carries some 290,000 clones, roughly 90% recorded once. What was sequenced was PBMCs or T cells enriched from blood (not recorded which). All receptors derive from a woman aged 35 to 49 with acute COVID-19.

This sequence joins TRBV6-5 and TRBJ1-2; no clear D gene. The CDR3 has 14 amino acids. CDR1 MNHEY and CDR2 SVGAGI come from the germline V gene. V was shortened by 0 bases and J by 3 bases, with 8 bases between the two germline ends. CDR3 DNA: TGTGCCAGCAGTTACTCGGCGGCAGACTATGGCTACACCTTC. Translating gives CASSYSAADYGYTF.

This clone appeared a single time. The chain couples TRBV19 to TRBJ1-5; D uncertain. CDR1 is LNHDA, CDR2 SQIVND, per germline (reference sequence). The V gene lost 6 bases and the J gene lost 4 bases, with 10 bases spanning the gap. The CDR3 has 13 amino acids. The CDR3 spells CASRWGGNQPQHF. The DNA of the CDR3 is TGTGCCAGTAGATGGGGAGGGAATCAGCCCCAGCATTTT.

J is TRBJ2-1 and V is TRBV19, with D perhaps matching TRBD2 (6 bases). Looked up from germline, CDR1 is LNHDA and CDR2 is SQIVND (reference sequence). The CDR3 has 14 residues. V was cut by 5 bases and J by 12 bases, with 20 bases left in between. The CDR3 here is CASSSRSGLASQFF. The CDR3 coding sequence is TGTGCCAGTAGTTCCCGTAGCGGCCTCGCTTCGCAGTTCTTC.

The chain combines TRBV7-2 with TRBJ1-2; TRBD1 aligns across 10 bases. The ends lost 5 bases at V and 8 bases at J; junction bases unmatched: 11. Germline V lookup: CDR1 SGHTA, CDR2 FQGNSA. This CDR3 contains 15 residues. CDR3 in DNA: TGTGCCAGCAGCCCAGGACAGGGGGAAACGGGCGGCTACACCTTC. Its protein is CASSPGQGETGGYTF.

The chain uses TRBV24-1 and TRBJ2-1; tentative D call: TRBD1 (5 bases). The V gene lost 4 bases and the J gene lost 13 bases, with 16 bases spanning the gap. CDR1 KGHDR and CDR2 SFDVKD come from the germline V gene. This CDR3 comprises 13 residues. Written as DNA, the CDR3 is TGTGCCACCAGTGAAACAGGTTTCGGAAAACAGTTCTTC. Amino acid sequence: CATSETGFGKQFF.

The genes are TRBV18 and TRBJ2-1; 7 bases map to TRBD1. V gave up 5 bases and J gave up 3 bases; unmatched junction bases: 4. Germline lookup yields CDR1 KGHSH and CDR2 LQKENI. This CDR3 comprises 14 residues. The CDR3 DNA reads TGTGCCAGCTCAATCAGGACAGGCTACAATGAGCAGTTCTTC. This translates into CASSIRTGYNEQFF.

As DNA, the CDR3 is TGTGCCAGTAGTATGAGTCAAGGGGCGCCCCCCCTCTATGGCTACACCTTC. It is translated as CASSMSQGAPPLYGYTF. V and J are TRBV19 and TRBJ1-2; perhaps TRBD1 as D (5 bases). Germline V gene data show CDR1 as LNHDA and CDR2 as SQIVND (reference sequence). The CDR3 has 17 residues. Trimming took off 3 bases at V and 4 bases at J, with 21 bases between the two ends.

V usage is TRBV4-1 and J usage is TRBJ2-2; maybe TRBD1 (6 bases). Trimming stripped 3 bases from V and 2 bases from J, with 13 bases between. The CDR3 has 16 residues. The V gene's germline CDR1 is MGHRA and CDR2 YSYEKL. The CDR3 reads CASSQIMTGNTGELFF. For the CDR3, the DNA is TGCGCCAGCAGCCAGATAATGACAGGCAACACCGGGGAGCTGTTTTTT.

The chain uses TRBV5-4 and TRBJ1-1; tentatively, D is TRBD1 (6 bases). The V gene lost 4 bases and the J gene lost 1 base, with 17 bases spanning the gap. CDR1 is SGHNT and CDR2 is YYREEE in the germline V gene (reference sequence). CDR3 length: 16 residues. The CDR3 nucleotides read TGTGCCAGCAGCCCAGGTGGCGCCAGGGGGAACACTGAAGCTTTCTTT. It translates to CASSPGGARGNTEAFF.

The chain is built from TRBV3-1 (or the pseudogene TRBV3-2) and TRBJ2-7, with D perhaps TRBD2 (5 bases). Trimming stripped 2 bases from V and 2 bases from J, with 13 bases between. The CDR3 spans 15 residues. In germline, CDR1 is LGHDT, CDR2 YNNKEL (reference sequence). CDR3 DNA sequence: TGTGCCAGCAGCCAAATGCCGGGAATTACCTACGAGCAGTACTTC. This sequence encodes CASSQMPGITYEQYF.

The CDR3: CASSQQGAYEQYF. Here the CDR3 DNA reads TGTGCCAGCAGTCAACAGGGGGCCTACGAGCAGTACTTC. The chain recombines TRBV5-6 with TRBJ2-7; 8 nucleotides line up with TRBD1. J gave up 2 bases and V 5 bases, and 3 bases lay outside the gene matches. The CDR3 has 13 residues. Looked up from germline, CDR1 is SGHDT and CDR2 is YYEEEE. The full variable domain, its missing parts supplied by reference TRBV5-6 and TRBJ2-7, is DAGVTQSPTHLIKTRGQQVTLRCSPKSGHDTVSWYQQALGQGPQFIFQYYEEEERQRGNFPDRFSGHQFPNYSSELNVNALLLGDSALYLCASSQQGAYEQYFGPGTRLTVT.

The chain employs TRBV29-1 and TRBJ1-1, with 7 bases that match TRBD1. V lost 7 bases to trimming and J lost 4 bases; unmatched junction nucleotides: 6. CDR3 size: 12 residues. Germline V gene sequence: CDR1 SQVTM, CDR2 ANQGSEA. DNA for the CDR3: TGCAGCGCCGGAGGGGGCCCCACTGAAGCTTTCTTT. Translating gives CSAGGGPTEAFF.

The gene calls are TRBV18 and TRBJ2-7; 8 nucleotides align to TRBD2. In germline, CDR1 is KGHSH, CDR2 LQKENI. This CDR3 has 19 residues. J was trimmed by 0 bases and V by 4 bases; bases with no gene match: 17. This CDR3 reads CASSLGSLAGSPGSYEQYF. For the CDR3, the DNA is TGTGCCAGCTCACTGGGTAGCCTAGCGGGTTCCCCGGGCTCCTACGAGCAGTACTTC.

This chain links TRBV7-8 with TRBJ1-1, with D possibly TRBD1 on 5 matching bases. Germline values: CDR1 SGHVS, CDR2 FQNEAQ. Trimming removed 3 bases from V and 0 bases from J, with 14 bases in between. The CDR3 spans 16 residues. The CDR3 loop reads CASSLRDGQMNTEAFF. The CDR3 DNA reads TGTGCCAGCAGCTTGCGGGACGGTCAAATGAACACTGAAGCTTTCTTT.

The chain couples TRBV7-9 to TRBJ2-7; 7 positions match TRBD1. After removal of 5 bases from V and 0 bases from J, the junction contained 7 bases not matched to a gene. CDR1 and CDR2 from the germline V gene are SEHNR and FQNEAQ (reference sequence). This CDR3 is built from 15 residues. Here the CDR3 reads CASSPRTGSSYEQYF. The CDR3 bases are TGTGCCAGCAGCCCCAGGACAGGTTCCTCCTACGAGCAGTACTTC.

V usage is TRBV30 and J usage is TRBJ2-1; 7 positions agree with TRBD2. CDR1 and CDR2 (germline): GTSNPN, SVGIG (reference sequence). CDR3 length: 15 residues. J lost 7 bases, V lost 1 base, and 10 bases had no gene match. CDR3 region: CAWSAYGLVGNEQFF. The CDR3 region has the DNA TGTGCCTGGAGTGCCTACGGACTAGTTGGGAATGAGCAGTTCTTC.

This chain joins TRBV3-1 (or the pseudogene TRBV3-2) and TRBJ1-2; a possible D gene is TRBD1 (6 bases). Trimming cost V 4 bases and J 8 bases, with 11 bases left between them. Germline CDR1 LGHDT, CDR2 YNNKEL (reference sequence). This CDR3 is 12 amino acids long. Written as DNA, the CDR3 is TGTGCCAGCAGCCGCACAGGGAGCGGCTACACCTTC. This codes for CASSRTGSGYTF.

CDR3 nucleotide sequence: TGCGCCAGCAGCCGCCAGATTAATGAAAAACTGTTTTTT. As protein: CASSRQINEKLFF. The chain carries TRBV4-3 and TRBJ1-4; unclear D gene. The CDR3 runs to 13 residues. Germline lookup yields CDR1 LGHNA and CDR2 YSLEER. The V gene lost 4 bases and the J gene lost 4 bases, with 7 bases spanning the gap.

This clone appeared a few times. An end of the junction does not agree with germline; a read error may underlie this. V usage is TRBV28 and J usage is TRBJ2-7; 7 bases align to TRBD1. The V gene's germline CDR1 is MDHEN and CDR2 SYDVKM. CDR3 length: 12 amino acids. The chain's CDR3 is CASSLSTGDLGF. The CDR3 DNA reads TGTGCCAGCAGTTTATCAACAGGGGATCTAGGCTTC.

The chain uses TRBV19 and TRBJ1-2; 8 nucleotides match TRBD1. This CDR3 has 13 amino acids. The germline CDR1 and CDR2 sequences are LNHDA and SQIVND (reference sequence). After removal of 2 bases from V and 8 bases from J, the junction contained 4 bases not matched to a gene. This CDR3 reads CASSISGQAGYTF. DNA for the CDR3: TGTGCCAGTAGTATATCGGGACAGGCGGGCTACACCTTC.

The V call is TRBV6-9, the J call TRBJ2-6; 7 bases match TRBD2. The CDR3 sequence is 16 residues long. V was clipped by 8 bases and J by 1 base; unmatched bases: 8. CDR1 MNHGY and CDR2 SVAAGI come from the germline V gene. Here the CDR3 reads CASPGRVGSGANVLTF. The DNA of the CDR3 is TGTGCCAGCCCGGGGAGGGTAGGGTCTGGGGCCAACGTCCTGACTTTC.

Written as DNA, the CDR3 is TGTGCCAGCAGTCCCGCCAGGGCGACTGGAAACACCATATATTTT. This translates into CASSPARATGNTIYF. This chain links TRBV7-2 with TRBJ1-3; the D gene is possibly TRBD1 (5 bases). V dropped 6 bases and J dropped 2 bases, with 14 bases sitting between them. The CDR3 contains 15 residues. Germline V gene data show CDR1 as SGHTA and CDR2 as FQGNSA.

This rearrangement joins TRBV11-3 to TRBJ2-1, with unresolved D. The germline gives CDR1 SGHNT, CDR2 YENEEA. The CDR3 spans 13 residues. Trimming pared 5 bases from V and 8 bases from J, leaving 13 bases between. CDR3 sequence (DNA): TGTGCCAGCAGCATTCCCGACTCTGATGAGCAGTTCTTC. It is translated as CASSIPDSDEQFF.

The chain joins TRBV30 to TRBJ2-7; TRBD1 agrees at 7 bases. CDR3 length: 14 residues. Germline values: CDR1 GTSNPN, CDR2 SVGIG (reference sequence). The trim removed 3 bases at V and 3 bases at J, leaving 8 bases unmatched. This chain's CDR3 is CAWRGDRDSYEQYF. Here the CDR3 DNA reads TGTGCCTGGAGAGGAGACCGGGACAGCTACGAGCAGTACTTC.

A single count supports this clone. This sequence joins TRBV3-1 (or the pseudogene TRBV3-2) and TRBJ2-1, with D uncertain. The ends were cut back, 0 bases at V and 6 bases at J, with 3 bases in the middle. The CDR3 spans 12 residues. Per germline, CDR1 LGHDT and CDR2 YNNKEL (reference sequence). CDR3 region: CASSQESNEQFF. As DNA, the CDR3 is TGTGCCAGCAGCCAAGAGAGCAATGAGCAGTTCTTC.

This clone was detected only once. The chain employs TRBV7-9 and TRBJ2-7; tentatively, D is TRBD2 (5 bases). Trimming removed 2 bases from V and 3 bases from J, with 8 bases in between. The germline CDR1 and CDR2 sequences are SEHNR and FQNEAQ (reference sequence). CDR3 size: 13 residues. This chain's CDR3 is CASSLPGGYEQYF. CDR3 coding DNA: TGTGCCAGCAGCTTACCCGGAGGCTACGAGCAGTACTTC.